Sequencing of this T cell receptor (beta chain) was carried out in a study of blood T cell repertoires in COVID-19 (dated by TCRdb to between 2020 and 2021). In terms of the full investigation: Samples covering the acute and convalescent phases of COVID-19 were provided by collaborators in the United States, Italy and Spain. The repertoires were made available in a free public database intended to serve as a resource for research on the immune response to SARS-CoV-2. The material from the prospective study consisted of cDNA or gDNA derived from T cells, B-cell-depleted T cells, or PBMCs. Samples came from the ongoing ImmuneRACE study (first 160 participants) plus 1,254 subjects from 6 global collaborators. The sample metadata nearly always contained a de-identified subject ID, COVID-19 status, age in years and sex. The dataset comprised deeply sampled blood TCRbeta repertoires from subjects exposed to, actively infected with, or recovered from COVID-19. HLA class I and class II types, where available, came from metadata supplied by the sample provider rather than from assay-based typing. On the study overall, not on this receptor specifically: The amount of clinical and demographic metadata varied by source and participant and was provided uncurated.

TCRbeta CDR3 regions were amplified from genomic DNA using the immunoSEQ Assay, a bias-controlled multiplex PCR. The source study handled its data this way. Nucleated cell counts per sample were estimated from amplification of reference gene primers within the assay. To quantify the absolute abundance of each unique TCRbeta CDR3 rearrangement, sequence reads were collapsed and filtered. For each sample, productive Simpson clonality was calculated as the square root of Simpson's diversity index across productive rearrangements. The table was pulled from immuneACCESS by TCRdb, which kept in-frame rearrangements only. Such tables lose some clones; where checked, under half of the loss comes from unresolved V genes, and the rest has no known cause. From that table come the V and J calls and clone size; the DNA was used to work out D and trimming. The sample includes some 80,000 clones, with 88% observed a single time. The top ten clones comprise about 21% of the sample.

On this clone itself: Its antigen is currently not known. No much larger clone exists at a distance of one base, and base qualities are not known.

Spanning cysteine to phenylalanine, the CDR3 consists of 13 amino acids. The only DNA kept is the CDR3, 39 bases in frame from the first base. According to the germline V gene (reference sequence), CDR1 reads DFQATT and CDR2 reads SNEGSKA. Relative to germline, V is 3 bases shorter and J is 8 bases shorter, with 13 bases between their ends. The collaborating institutions used their own protocols to collect whole blood in K2EDTA tubes. For TCRbeta analysis, collaborator samples were shipped as frozen whole blood, as isolated PBMCs, or as DNA extracted from either sample type. Sequencing was done on a sample of peripheral blood. The sequence was collected from a human donor in a cohort sampled during active COVID-19. The rearrangement joined TRBV20-1 to TRBJ1-4, with the D gene not clear enough to name. The CDR3 protein is CSASTGDGEKLFF. DNA sequence: TGCAGTGCTAGTACCGGGGATGGGGAAAAACTGTTTTTT.